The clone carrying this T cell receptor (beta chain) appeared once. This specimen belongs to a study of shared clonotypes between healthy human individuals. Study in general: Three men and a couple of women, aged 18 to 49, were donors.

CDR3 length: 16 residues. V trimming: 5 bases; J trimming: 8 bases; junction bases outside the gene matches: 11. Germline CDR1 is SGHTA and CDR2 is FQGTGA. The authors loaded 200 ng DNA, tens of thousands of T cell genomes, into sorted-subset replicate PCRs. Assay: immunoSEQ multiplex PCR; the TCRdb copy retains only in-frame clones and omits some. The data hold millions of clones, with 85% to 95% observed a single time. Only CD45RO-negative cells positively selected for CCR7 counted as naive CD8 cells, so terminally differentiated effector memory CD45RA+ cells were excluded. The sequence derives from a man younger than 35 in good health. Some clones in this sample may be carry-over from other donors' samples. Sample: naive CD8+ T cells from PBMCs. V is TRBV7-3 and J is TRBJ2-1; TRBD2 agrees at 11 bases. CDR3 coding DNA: TGTGCCAGCAGCACCCATAGCGGGAGGGCCCACGATGAGCAGTTCTTC. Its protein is CASSTHSGRAHDEQFF.